Following are 27 T cell receptor beta chains from one sample sequenced in a study of CD8+CD57+ T cells in acquired aplastic anemia. TCR beta VDJ and CDR3 profiles were obtained from a genomic DNA template. TCRdb itself ran the reads through MiXCR, one entry per CDR3 protein. The sample has hundreds of thousands of distinct CDR3 sequences, about 56% seen once. The sample consisted of sorted CD4+, CD8+, or CD8+CD57+ T cells (not recorded which) from PBMCs. These receptors all come from a human donor with severe aplastic anemia or a healthy control (not recorded which).

CDR3 residues: CASGSQGSGDTQYF. The CDR3 DNA sequence: TGTGCCAGTGGATCTCAGGGTTCTGGAGATACGCAGTATTTT. The chain couples TRBV19 to TRBJ2-3; TRBD1 is a possible D gene (5 bases). Germline V CDR1 and CDR2: LNHDA, SQIVND (reference sequence). The CDR3 extends over 14 amino acids. Trimming shortened V by 8 bases and J by 5 bases, and 17 bases separated the two germline ends.

This clonotype was recorded at least ten times. The genes are TRBV28 and TRBJ1-2, with D hard to call. CDR1 and CDR2 from the germline V gene are MDHEN and SYDVKM. Trimming shortened V by 4 bases and J by 6 bases, and 15 bases separated the two germline ends. The CDR3 sequence is 14 residues long. This chain's CDR3 is CASSSGRGRNGYTF. In nucleotides, the CDR3 is TGTGCCAGCAGTTCGGGTCGCGGGAGGAATGGCTACACCTTC.

This clonotype appeared a single time. The chain has TRBV7-6 and TRBJ2-3, with D unresolved. The CDR3 has 12 amino acids. Trimming removed 2 bases at V and 5 bases at J, with 5 bases between. CDR1 is SGHVS, CDR2 FNYEAQ, per germline. The CDR3 bases are TGTGCCAGCAGCTTATCGAAAGATACGCAGTATTTT. It specifies CASSLSKDTQYF.

The rearrangement uses TRBV7-8 and TRBJ1-1, with 9 bases lining up with TRBD1. Germline V gene sequence: CDR1 SGHVS, CDR2 FQNEAQ. There are 14 residues in the CDR3. Losses at the gene ends were 4 bases for V and 4 bases for J; bases not matched to a gene: 4. The CDR3 loop reads CASSSDRGITEAFF. CDR3 nucleotides: TGTGCCAGCAGCTCGGACAGGGGTATCACTGAAGCTTTCTTT.

This chain joins TRBV14 and TRBJ2-1; D remains ambiguous. V was clipped by 2 bases and J by 5 bases, with 10 bases between them. This CDR3 region has 14 residues. Germline values: CDR1 SGHDN, CDR2 FVKESK. The CDR3 region is CASSQIGRHNEQFF. The CDR3 nucleotides are TGTGCCAGCAGCCAAATCGGTAGGCACAATGAGCAGTTCTTC.

V usage is TRBV15 and J usage is TRBJ2-7; 9 bases are a match to TRBD1. The CDR3 covers 15 residues. The junction had 6 bases not matched to a gene; V was cut back by 3 bases and J by 3 bases. Germline V gives CDR1 LNHNV, CDR2 YYDKDF (reference sequence). The CDR3 DNA reads as TGTGCCACCAGCAGGACACCGGGACAGGGCTACGAGCAGTACTTC. Its protein is CATSRTPGQGYEQYF.

This clonotype was seen many times. The rearrangement links TRBV6-6 to TRBJ1-6; D is uncertain. CDR3 length: 17 residues. CDR1 is MNHNY and CDR2 is SVGAGI in the germline V gene (reference sequence). Trimming removed 5 bases from V and 0 bases from J, with 14 bases in between. In DNA form, the CDR3 reads TGTGCCAGCAGTCCCGGGAGGCAGAGCTCCTATAATTCACCCCTCCACTTT. Protein sequence: CASSPGRQSSYNSPLHF.

The V and J genes are TRBV5-1 and TRBJ2-5; D is perhaps TRBD1 or TRBD2 (6 bases each). The germline V gene encodes CDR1 SGHRS and CDR2 YFSETQ. V shed 7 bases and J shed 1 base, with 14 bases lying between them. CDR3 length: 14 residues. CDR3 sequence (DNA): TGCGCCAGCGGGGGGCATAGCGGCCAAGAGACCCAGTACTTC. Translated: CASGGHSGQETQYF.

The chain recombines TRBV18 with TRBJ2-7, with D hard to call. The V and J ends lost 2 bases and 0 bases respectively, with 14 bases between them. CDR1 and CDR2 from the germline V gene are KGHSH and LQKENI. There are 16 residues in the CDR3. The CDR3: CASSPVLHESSYEQYF. The CDR3 DNA sequence: TGTGCCAGCTCACCAGTATTACACGAAAGCTCCTACGAGCAGTACTTC.

On this clonotype: One end of the junction varies from germline; a read error may be responsible. The gene calls are TRBV2 and TRBJ2-7; D gene ambiguous. The CDR3 sequence is 13 residues long. Germline values: CDR1 SNHLY, CDR2 FYNNEI. DNA for the CDR3: TGTGCTAGCAGTGGGCAAAGAGTCCACGAGCAGTACTTC. It encodes CASSGQRVHEQYF.

This clonotype has ten or more counts. The chain employs TRBV20-1 and TRBJ2-5, with 8 bases identical to TRBD2. The germline gives CDR1 DFQATT, CDR2 SNEGSKA (reference sequence). V was clipped by 2 bases and J by 5 bases; unmatched bases: 16. The CDR3 covers 17 residues. In nucleotides, the CDR3 is TGCAGTGCTAGATCCCTCTCACGGGGGGGAAGTGGGGAGACCCAGTACTTC. This gives the protein CSARSLSRGGSGETQYF.

The gene calls are TRBV24-1 and TRBJ2-5; 8 bases match TRBD1. V shed 5 bases, J shed 7 bases, and the junction held 14 bases outside the gene matches. The CDR3 is made up of 16 amino acids. From germline, CDR1 is KGHDR and CDR2 SFDVKD. The CDR3 nucleotides are TGTGCCACCAGTGGTTCCCTCGGGACAGGAGTTTGGACCCAGTACTTC. Its protein product is CATSGSLGTGVWTQYF.

Only a few counts were recorded for this clonotype. The chain uses TRBV6-9 and TRBJ2-2; D is undetermined. CDR3 size: 9 residues. V was clipped by 7 bases and J by 6 bases, with 0 bases between them. CDR1 MNHGY and CDR2 SVAAGI come from the germline V gene. DNA for the CDR3: TGTGCCAGCACCGGGGAGCTGTTTTTT. It specifies CASTGELFF.

The chain joins TRBV7-3 to TRBJ1-1; no firm D call. In germline, CDR1 is SGHTA, CDR2 FQGTGA. The CDR3 contains 13 residues. V was trimmed by 5 bases and J by 2 bases, leaving 9 bases between them. The CDR3 sequence: CASSKRYNTEAFF. The CDR3, as DNA: TGTGCCAGCAGCAAGCGATATAACACTGAAGCTTTCTTT.

The chain uses TRBV7-2 and TRBJ2-1; D is possibly TRBD1 or TRBD2 (6 bases each). There are 14 residues in the CDR3. In germline, CDR1 is SGHTA, CDR2 FQGNSA. The V and J ends lost 5 bases and 7 bases respectively, with 15 bases between them. Here the CDR3 DNA reads TGTGCCAGCAGCGGAGGGGGGCGTCGTAATGAGCAGTTCTTC. Its protein is CASSGGGRRNEQFF.

The chain uses TRBV29-1 and TRBJ2-1, with 8 bases that match TRBD1. Per germline, CDR1 SQVTM and CDR2 ANQGSEA. The junction had 13 bases not matched to a gene; V was cut back by 7 bases and J by 8 bases. The CDR3 sequence is 14 residues long. DNA for the CDR3: TGCAGCGCTACCGATCAGGGACAGGCCTATGAGCAGTTCTTC. Its protein is CSATDQGQAYEQFF.

As regards this clonotype: Because the CDR3's place on the DNA is in doubt, the DNA is left out and the CDR3 is given as listed by TCRdb. The J gene is TRBJ1-2, the V gene TRBV7-9. The CDR3 length is 22 residues, termini included. Germline CDR1 is SEHNR and CDR2 is FQNEAQ (reference sequence). This CDR3 is CASSLVAIIHCASNTVDYGYTF.

The V call is TRBV10-1, the J call TRBJ2-7; D ambiguous. The V and J ends lost 8 bases and 1 base respectively, with 9 bases between them. The CDR3 extends over 12 amino acids. Germline V gives CDR1 WNHNN, CDR2 SYGVQD (reference sequence). Written as DNA, the CDR3 is TGCGCCAGCGGGTGGTTGTCCTACGAGCAGTACTTC. Its protein is CASGWLSYEQYF.

The V call is TRBV3-1, the J call TRBJ1-1, with a tentative D call TRBD1 (6 bases). Trimming cost V 4 bases and J 7 bases, with 13 bases left between them. Germline V CDR1 and CDR2: LGHDT, YNNKEL (reference sequence). The CDR3 has 13 residues. The CDR3 DNA follows: TGTGCCAGCAGCCCCTTGACAGGACATGAAGCTTTCTTT. Translating gives CASSPLTGHEAFF. The full variable domain, rest sourced from reference TRBV3-1 and TRBJ1-1, is DTAVSQTPKYLVTQMGNDKSIKCEQNLGHDTMYWYKQDSKKFLKIMFSYNNKELIINETVPNRFSPKSPDKAHLNLHINSLELGDSAVYFCASSPLTGHEAFFGQGTRLTVV.

This sequence joins TRBV10-3 and TRBJ2-2; D possibly corresponds to TRBD1 (6 bases). V was shortened by 9 bases and J by 1 base, with 9 bases between the two germline ends. Germline values: CDR1 ENHRY, CDR2 SYGVKD. The CDR3 contains 13 residues. The CDR3 spells CAMLGQNTGELFF. The CDR3 DNA is TGTGCCATGCTGGGACAGAACACCGGGGAGCTGTTTTTT.

This rearrangement joins TRBV20-1 to TRBJ1-5; no clear D. The germline gives CDR1 DFQATT, CDR2 SNEGSKA (reference sequence). The CDR3 loop spans 14 amino acids. V was pared by 6 bases and J by 6 bases, with 18 bases between. The CDR3 DNA reads TGCAGTGCCCCCACCGTTGGAGTGGCTCAGCCCCAGCATTTT. It specifies CSAPTVGVAQPQHF.

On this clonotype itself: It may be a read error: a sequence one base away is much more abundant. The chain carries TRBV4-2 and TRBJ1-4, with D possibly being TRBD1 (5 bases). CDR3 size: 16 residues. Germline V gene lookup returns CDR1 LGHNA and CDR2 YNFKEQ. As DNA, the CDR3 is TGTGCCAGCAGCCAAGATCGGCGAAGGGGATTTGAAAGACTGTTTTTT. Its translation: CASSQDRRRGFERLFF.

This clonotype turned up a few times. The genes are TRBV7-2 and TRBJ2-7; 11 nucleotides line up with TRBD2. Germline trimming cut 5 bases from V and 3 bases from J; bases unmatched to any gene: 12. The CDR3 runs 17 residues. Germline values: CDR1 SGHTA, CDR2 FQGNSA. CDR3 amino acids: CASSRPGTSGPGYEQYF. CDR3 DNA: TGTGCCAGCAGCCGCCCCGGGACTAGCGGACCCGGCTACGAGCAGTACTTC.

The chain uses TRBV11-3 and TRBJ1-4, with D unresolved. Trimming removed 1 base at V and 8 bases at J, with 8 bases between. The germline V gene has CDR1 SGHNT and CDR2 YENEEA. The CDR3 has 13 residues. This chain's CDR3 is CASSLGSGEKLFF. The CDR3 DNA is TGTGCCAGCAGCTTAGGGTCGGGGGAAAAACTGTTTTTT.

The gene calls are TRBV30 and TRBJ2-7; D is perhaps TRBD1 or TRBD2 (5 bases each). Trimming pared 5 bases from V and 0 bases from J, leaving 11 bases between. This CDR3 spans 13 amino acids. From germline, CDR1 is GTSNPN and CDR2 SVGIG (reference sequence). The CDR3 DNA reads TGTGCCTGGGGGGGTTTGCCCTCCTACGAGCAGTACTTC. Encoded protein: CAWGGLPSYEQYF.

A few counts support this clonotype. The chain carries TRBV20-1 and TRBJ1-1; D unclear. CDR3 length: 12 amino acids. Trimming removed 6 bases at V and 1 base at J, with 9 bases between. From germline, CDR1 is DFQATT and CDR2 SNEGSKA (reference sequence). The CDR3 nucleotides are TGCAGTGCGTTGGGTGGGAACACTGAAGCTTTCTTT. Its protein is CSALGGNTEAFF.

The chain employs TRBV7-6 and TRBJ2-7; 13 bases fit TRBD2. There are 17 residues in the CDR3. The germline CDR1 and CDR2 sequences are SGHVS and FNYEAQ. V trimming: 3 bases; J trimming: 6 bases; junction bases outside the gene matches: 11. CDR3 in amino acids: CASSFGTSGKNPGEQYF. The CDR3 DNA reads TGTGCCAGCAGCTTCGGGACTAGCGGGAAAAATCCGGGCGAGCAGTACTTC.